Listed here is a single TCR beta chain. The CDR3 consists of 16 residues. Losses at the gene ends were 5 bases for V and 3 bases for J; bases not matched to a gene: 10. The V gene's germline CDR1 is MDHEN and CDR2 SYDVKM. The data stem from a study of cytomegalovirus exposure and HLA in healthy donors. The PCR contained 60 Vbeta and 13 Jbeta primers. Only in-frame clones appear in the TCRdb table, and some are missing; sequencing was by immunoSEQ multiplex PCR. The data hold around 110,000 clones, with 9.5% observed a single time. The clonotype originates from a man aged 25-45 years in good health and CMV-seronegative. The sample comprised PBMCs. The chain links TRBV28 to TRBJ1-5, with 7 bases lining up with TRBD1. Here the CDR3 DNA reads TGTGCCAGCAGTCCTTTTCGGACAGGCACCAATCAGCCCCAGCATTTT. Translation gives CASSPFRTGTNQPQHF.